The TCR beta chain under discussion was sequenced for a study of blood T cell repertoires in COVID-19. V dropped 0 bases and J dropped 3 bases, with 14 bases sitting between them. The length of the CDR3 is 16 residues. Germline loops: CDR1 SGHRS, CDR2 YFSETQ. Sequencing used immunoSEQ multiplex PCR; TCRdb keeps in-frame clones, though not all of them. The data show 60,000 to 85,000 clones, 90% seen once. This TCR derives from a man over 45 with acute or convalescent COVID-19. Sequenced: peripheral blood. This chain uses TRBV5-1 with TRBJ2-3; D not resolved. CDR3 residues: CASSLVVGVRTDTQYF. CDR3 in DNA: TGCGCCAGCAGCTTGGTGGTCGGAGTGAGGACAGATACGCAGTATTTT. Variable domain in full (rest from reference TRBV5-1 and TRBJ2-3): KAGVTQTPRYLIKTRGQQVTLSCSPISGHRSVSWYQQTPGQGLQFLFEYFSETQRNKGNFPGRFSGRQFSNSRSEMNVSTLELGDSALYLCASSLVVGVRTDTQYFGPGTRLTVL.